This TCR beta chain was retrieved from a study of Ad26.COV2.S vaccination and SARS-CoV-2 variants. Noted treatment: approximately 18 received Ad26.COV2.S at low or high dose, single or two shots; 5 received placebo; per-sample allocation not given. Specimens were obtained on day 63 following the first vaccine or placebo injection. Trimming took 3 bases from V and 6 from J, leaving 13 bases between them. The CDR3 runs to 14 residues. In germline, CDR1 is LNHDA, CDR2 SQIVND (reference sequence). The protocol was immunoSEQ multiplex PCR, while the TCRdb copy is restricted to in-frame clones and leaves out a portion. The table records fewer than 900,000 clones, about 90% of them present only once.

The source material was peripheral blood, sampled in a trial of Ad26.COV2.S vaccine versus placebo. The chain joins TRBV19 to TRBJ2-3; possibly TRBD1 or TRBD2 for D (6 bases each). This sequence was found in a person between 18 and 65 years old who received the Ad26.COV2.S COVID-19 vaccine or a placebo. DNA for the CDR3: TGTGCCAGTAGTATTACAGGGACTCGCGATACGCAGTATTTT. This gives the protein CASSITGTRDTQYF.